The clone carrying this T cell receptor (beta chain) was picked up a small number of times. What it binds is not known. The data were taken from a study of blood T cells in healthy people across ages. Study results and caveats: While age rose, TCR beta diversity per million T cells dropped in a roughly linear way.

A sample-barcoded 5' primer and a J-beta primer mix were used in a second PCR of about 7 to 12 cycles. One entry per CDR3 protein, called by TCRdb with MiXCR from the 5' RACE reads. The table records approximately 680,000 distinct CDR3 sequences, about a third of them present only once. V was shortened by 1 base and J by 8 bases, with 14 bases between the two germline ends. The CDR3 spans 14 residues. Germline-derived CDR1 and CDR2 are DFQATT and SNEGSKA (reference sequence). This receptor was taken from a woman older than 75 in good health. Specimen: blood. This chain uses TRBV20-1 with TRBJ1-4; tentatively, D is TRBD1 (5 bases). The CDR3 DNA sequence: TGCAGTGCTAGAGCGGGAGGGGCCGAAGAAAAACTGTTTTTT. Translated, it gives CSARAGGAEEKLFF.